The TCR beta chain under discussion was sequenced for a study of T cell repertoires in cytomegalovirus infection. TCRdb analysed the reads with MiXCR anew, one entry per CDR3 protein. The table shows about 890,000 distinct CDR3 sequences, with roughly 30% occurring only once. This clonotype was counted only a few times. Its antigen is not known. The CDR3 is 15 residues long. With 7 bases clipped from V and 2 bases from J, the junction kept 8 bases outside the gene matches. Looked up from germline, CDR1 is SEHNR and CDR2 is FQNEAQ (reference sequence). The chain recombines TRBV7-9 with TRBJ2-7, with 10 positions matching TRBD2. The TCR comes from a human donor in good health (CMV status not recorded). Some clones in this sample may be carry-over from other donors' samples. The specimen was cultured CD8+ T cells from PBMCs, collected from culture after CMV antigen stimulation. The CDR3 loop is CASTLSGGATYEQYF. The CDR3 DNA is TGTGCCAGCACCCTGAGCGGGGGGGCCACCTACGAGCAGTACTTC.